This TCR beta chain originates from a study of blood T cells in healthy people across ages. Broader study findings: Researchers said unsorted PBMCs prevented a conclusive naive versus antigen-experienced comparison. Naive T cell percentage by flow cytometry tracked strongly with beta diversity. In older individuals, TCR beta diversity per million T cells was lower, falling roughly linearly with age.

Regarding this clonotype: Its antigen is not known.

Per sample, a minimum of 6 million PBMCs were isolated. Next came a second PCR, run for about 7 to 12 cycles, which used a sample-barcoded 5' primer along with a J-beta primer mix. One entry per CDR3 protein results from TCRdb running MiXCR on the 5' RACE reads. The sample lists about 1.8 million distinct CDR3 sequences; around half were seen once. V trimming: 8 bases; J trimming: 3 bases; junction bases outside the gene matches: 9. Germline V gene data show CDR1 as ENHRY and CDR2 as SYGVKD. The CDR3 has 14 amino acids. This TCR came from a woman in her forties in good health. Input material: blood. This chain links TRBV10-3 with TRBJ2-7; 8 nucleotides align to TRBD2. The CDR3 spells CAIQAGGGVYEQYF. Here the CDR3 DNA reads TGTGCCATCCAGGCGGGGGGCGGGGTCTACGAGCAGTACTTC.